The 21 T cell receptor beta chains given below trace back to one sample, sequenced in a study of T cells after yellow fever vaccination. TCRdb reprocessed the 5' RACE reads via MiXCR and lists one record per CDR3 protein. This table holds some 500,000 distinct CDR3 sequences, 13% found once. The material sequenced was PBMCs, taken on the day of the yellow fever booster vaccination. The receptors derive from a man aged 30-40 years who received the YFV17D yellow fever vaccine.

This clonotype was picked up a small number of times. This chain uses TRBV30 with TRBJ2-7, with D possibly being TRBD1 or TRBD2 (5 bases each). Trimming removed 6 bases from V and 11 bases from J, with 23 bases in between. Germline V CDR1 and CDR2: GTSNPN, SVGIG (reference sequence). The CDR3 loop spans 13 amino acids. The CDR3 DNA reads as TGTGCCTGCGAGGGGCCGGGTCGGCGCCTCAAGTACTTC. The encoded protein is CACEGPGRRLKYF.

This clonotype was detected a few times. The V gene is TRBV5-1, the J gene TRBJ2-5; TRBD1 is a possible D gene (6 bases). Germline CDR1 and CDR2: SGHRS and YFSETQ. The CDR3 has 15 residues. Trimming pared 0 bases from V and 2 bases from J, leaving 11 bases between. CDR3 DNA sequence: TGCGCCAGCAGCTTGGCAGGGGCAGCACAAGAGACCCAGTACTTC. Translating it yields CASSLAGAAQETQYF.

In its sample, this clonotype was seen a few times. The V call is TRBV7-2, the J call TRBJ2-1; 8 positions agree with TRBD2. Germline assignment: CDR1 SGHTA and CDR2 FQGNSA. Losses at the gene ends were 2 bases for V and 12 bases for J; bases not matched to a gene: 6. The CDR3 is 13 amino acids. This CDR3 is CASSLSSGLAQFF. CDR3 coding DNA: TGTGCCAGCAGCTTATCATCCGGACTAGCGCAGTTCTTC.

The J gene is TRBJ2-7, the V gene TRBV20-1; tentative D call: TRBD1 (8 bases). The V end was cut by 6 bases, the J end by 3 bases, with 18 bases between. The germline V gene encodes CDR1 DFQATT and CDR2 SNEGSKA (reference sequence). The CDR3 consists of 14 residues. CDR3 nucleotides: TGCAGTGCACCGGGGGGAGGACAGGGCTACGAGCAGTACTTC. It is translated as CSAPGGGQGYEQYF.

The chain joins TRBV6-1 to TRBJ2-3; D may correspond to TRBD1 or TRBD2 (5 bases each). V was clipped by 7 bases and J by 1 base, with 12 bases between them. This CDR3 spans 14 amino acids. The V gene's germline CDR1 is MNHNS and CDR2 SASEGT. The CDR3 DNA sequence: TGTGCCAGCATGAGGGGCCGGGGCACAGATACGCAGTATTTT. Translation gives CASMRGRGTDTQYF.

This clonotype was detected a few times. This CDR3 reads CSVEGSAGDTIYF. The DNA for the CDR3 is TGCAGCGTTGAGGGGTCAGCGGGGGACACCATATATTTT. This chain joins TRBV29-1 and TRBJ1-3; a possible D gene is TRBD1 (5 bases). The V gene's germline CDR1 is SQVTM and CDR2 ANQGSEA. This CDR3 is built from 13 residues. V gave up 3 bases and J gave up 8 bases, with 14 bases separating them. The full variable domain, its missing parts supplied by reference TRBV29-1 and TRBJ1-3, is SAVISQKPSRDICQRGTSLTIQCQVDSQVTMMFWYRQQPGQSLTLIATANQGSEATYESGFVIDKFPISRPNLTFSTLTVSNMSPEDSSIYLCSVEGSAGDTIYFGEGSWLTVV.

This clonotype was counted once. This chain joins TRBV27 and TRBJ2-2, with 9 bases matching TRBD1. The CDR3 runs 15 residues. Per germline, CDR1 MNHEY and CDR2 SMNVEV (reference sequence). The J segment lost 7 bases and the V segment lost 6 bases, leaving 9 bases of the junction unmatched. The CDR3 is CASRLGQGMFGELFF. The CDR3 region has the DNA TGTGCCAGCAGATTAGGACAGGGGATGTTCGGGGAGCTGTTTTTT.

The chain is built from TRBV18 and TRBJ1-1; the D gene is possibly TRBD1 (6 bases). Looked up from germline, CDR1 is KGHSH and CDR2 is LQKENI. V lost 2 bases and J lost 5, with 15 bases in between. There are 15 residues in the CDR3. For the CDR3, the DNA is TGTGCCAGCTCACCAAGTGTTCGGGGGGCTACTGAAGCTTTCTTT. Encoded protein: CASSPSVRGATEAFF.

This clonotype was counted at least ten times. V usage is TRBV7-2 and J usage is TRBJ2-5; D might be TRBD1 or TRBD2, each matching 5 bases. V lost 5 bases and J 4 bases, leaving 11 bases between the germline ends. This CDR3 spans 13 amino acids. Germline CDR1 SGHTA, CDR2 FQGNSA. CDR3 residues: CASSPTRGETQYF. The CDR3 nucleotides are TGTGCCAGCAGCCCAACTAGGGGAGAGACCCAGTACTTC.

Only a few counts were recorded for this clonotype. CDR3 DNA: TGTGCCAGCAGTGTCATCGGGAGGGACACCGGGGAGCTGTTTTTT. It yields the protein CASSVIGRDTGELFF. This chain connects TRBV2 to TRBJ2-2, with 8 bases aligning to TRBD2. Germline V lookup: CDR1 SNHLY, CDR2 FYNNEI. The CDR3 consists of 15 residues. V lost 4 bases, J lost 3 bases, and 4 bases stayed unmatched. Supplemented by reference TRBV2 and TRBJ2-2, the full variable domain reads EPEVTQTPSHQVTQMGQEVILRCVPISNHLYFYWYRQILGQKVEFLVSFYNNEISEKSEIFDDQFSVERPDGSNFTLKIRSTKLEDSAMYFCASSVIGRDTGELFFGEGSRLTVL.

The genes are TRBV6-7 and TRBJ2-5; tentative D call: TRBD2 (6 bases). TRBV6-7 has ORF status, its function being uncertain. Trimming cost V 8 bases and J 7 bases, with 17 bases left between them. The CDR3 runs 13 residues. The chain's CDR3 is CASPREQAGTQYF. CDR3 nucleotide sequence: TGTGCCAGCCCCCGGGAGCAAGCCGGGACCCAGTACTTC.

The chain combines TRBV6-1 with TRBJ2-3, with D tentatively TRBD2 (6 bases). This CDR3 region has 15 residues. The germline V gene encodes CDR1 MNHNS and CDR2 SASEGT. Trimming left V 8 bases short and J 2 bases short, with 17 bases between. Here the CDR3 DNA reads TGTGCCAGCTCCTCCGGGGCGGGGCTCACAGATACGCAGTATTTT. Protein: CASSSGAGLTDTQYF.

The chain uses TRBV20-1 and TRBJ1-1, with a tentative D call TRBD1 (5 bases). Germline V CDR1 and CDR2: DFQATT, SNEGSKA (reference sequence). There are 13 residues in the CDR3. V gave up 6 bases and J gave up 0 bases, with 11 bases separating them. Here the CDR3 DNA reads TGCAGTGCCGAGGGACGCCTGAACACTGAAGCTTTCTTT. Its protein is CSAEGRLNTEAFF.

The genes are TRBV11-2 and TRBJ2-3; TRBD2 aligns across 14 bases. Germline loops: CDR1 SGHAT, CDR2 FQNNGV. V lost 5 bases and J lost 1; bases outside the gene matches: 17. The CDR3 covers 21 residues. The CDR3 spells CASSKPRQGLAGAPGTDTQYF. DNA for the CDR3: TGTGCCAGCAGCAAACCGAGGCAGGGACTAGCGGGAGCCCCGGGCACAGATACGCAGTATTTT.

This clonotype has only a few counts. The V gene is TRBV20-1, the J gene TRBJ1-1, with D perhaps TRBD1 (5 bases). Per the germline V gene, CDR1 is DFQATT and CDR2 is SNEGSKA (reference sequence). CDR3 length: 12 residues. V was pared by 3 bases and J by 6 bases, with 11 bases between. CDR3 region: CSASGTSAEAFF. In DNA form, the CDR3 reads TGCAGTGCTAGCGGGACCTCCGCTGAAGCTTTCTTT.

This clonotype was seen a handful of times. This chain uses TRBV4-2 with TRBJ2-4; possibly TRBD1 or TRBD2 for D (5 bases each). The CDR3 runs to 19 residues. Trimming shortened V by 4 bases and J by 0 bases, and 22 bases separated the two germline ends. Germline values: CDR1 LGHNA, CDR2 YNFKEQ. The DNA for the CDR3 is TGTGCCAGCAGCCTCCTAACTGGGGGTTCCAAACTAGCCAAAAACATTCAGTACTTC. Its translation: CASSLLTGGSKLAKNIQYF.

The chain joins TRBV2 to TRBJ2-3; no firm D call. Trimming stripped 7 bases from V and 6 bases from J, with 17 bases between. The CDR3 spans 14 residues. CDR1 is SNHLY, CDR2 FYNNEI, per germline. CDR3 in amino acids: CASTGPNQQDTQYF. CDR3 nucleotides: TGTGCCAGCACCGGGCCGAACCAGCAGGATACGCAGTATTTT.

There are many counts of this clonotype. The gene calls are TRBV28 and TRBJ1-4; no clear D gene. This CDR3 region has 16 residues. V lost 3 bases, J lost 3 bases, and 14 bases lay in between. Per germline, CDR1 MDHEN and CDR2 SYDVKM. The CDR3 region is CASSFVPAGANEKLFF. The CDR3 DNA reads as TGTGCCAGCAGTTTCGTCCCTGCCGGTGCTAATGAAAAACTGTTTTTT.

CDR3 DNA: TGCAGTGCCGGGACTGCGGGGTACGAGCAGTACTTC. Translation: CSAGTAGYEQYF. The chain recombines TRBV20-1 with TRBJ2-7, with D possibly being TRBD2 (6 bases). The V end lost 6 bases, the J end lost 4 bases, and 13 bases lay between the germline ends. The length of the CDR3 is 12 residues. The germline gives CDR1 DFQATT, CDR2 SNEGSKA (reference sequence).

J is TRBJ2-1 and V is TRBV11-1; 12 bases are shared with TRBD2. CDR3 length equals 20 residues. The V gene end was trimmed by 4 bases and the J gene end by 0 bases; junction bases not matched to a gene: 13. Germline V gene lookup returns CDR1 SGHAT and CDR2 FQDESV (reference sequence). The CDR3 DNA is TGTGCCAGCAGCTCACCGAAAGGACTAGCGGGGAGAAGCTCCTACAATGAGCAGTTCTTC. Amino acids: CASSSPKGLAGRSSYNEQFF.

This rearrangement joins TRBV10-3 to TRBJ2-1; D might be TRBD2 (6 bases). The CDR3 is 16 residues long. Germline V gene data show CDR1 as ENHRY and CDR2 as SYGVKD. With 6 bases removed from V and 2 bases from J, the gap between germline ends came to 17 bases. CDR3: CAIRPLTSITYNEQFF. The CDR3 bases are TGTGCCATCAGGCCATTAACTAGCATCACCTACAATGAGCAGTTCTTC.